Listed below are T cell receptor beta chains from one sample, sequenced in a study of graft-versus-host responses after intestinal transplantation. The antigens for these receptors are not known. Assay: immunoSEQ multiplex PCR; the TCRdb copy retains only in-frame clones and omits some. The table lists roughly 99,000 clones, roughly 89% of them singletons. The source material was unstimulated CD4+ T cells sorted from spleen or lymph node cells, sampled before transplant. The source of these receptors is a human donor who was the organ donor for an intestinal transplant. Each CDR3 is given with its conserved first and last residue. D genes are given only for firm matches. Clone size appears in some rows only: once, few, many, or a class for an expanded clone.

>-|TRBJ2-4|-|TRBV7-9|11
CASSPTGIQYF
TGTGCCAGCAGCCCGACCGGCATTCAGTACTTC
>-|TRBJ2-7|TRBD2|TRBV6-1|15
CASSSGGTPNDEQYF
TGTGCCAGCAGTTCGGGGGGGACCCCTAACGACGAGCAGTACTTC
>-|TRBJ1-1|-|TRBV11-1|14
CASSRRVGNTEAFF
TGTGCCAGCAGCCGGCGGGTGGGGAACACTGAAGCTTTCTTT
>once|TRBJ1-2|-|TRBV18|13
CASSPPNNYGYTF
TGTGCCAGCTCACCCCCCAATAACTATGGCTACACCTTC
>-|TRBJ2-5|-|TRBV5-1|12
CASSLGLETQYF
TGCGCCAGCAGCCTCGGTCTTGAGACCCAGTACTTC
>-|TRBJ1-3|TRBD1|TRBV6-5|15
CASGRQGIAGNTIYF
TGTGCCAGCGGAAGACAGGGCATAGCTGGAAACACCATATATTTT
>-|TRBJ1-1|-|TRBV29-1|13
CSVVHSMNTEAFF
TGCAGCGTTGTCCACAGTATGAACACTGAAGCTTTCTTT
>once|TRBJ1-6|-|TRBV7-9|16
CASSFYPGPSVSPLHF
TGTGCCAGCAGCTTCTATCCGGGCCCCTCAGTATCACCCCTCCACTTT
>-|TRBJ1-4|-|TRBV5-1|16
CASSLGASITNEKLFF
TGCGCCAGCAGCTTGGGGGCCTCAATAACTAATGAAAAACTGTTTTTT
>-|TRBJ2-7|TRBD1|TRBV4-1|15
CASSQDPTGGYEQYF
TGCGCCAGCAGCCAAGATCCAACAGGGGGCTACGAGCAGTACTTC
>-|TRBJ1-2|-|TRBV6-5|13
CASRSIGNYGYTF
TGTGCCAGCAGGTCTATAGGAAACTATGGCTACACCTTC
>-|TRBJ1-1|-|TRBV5-6|14
CASSLGGLNTEAFF
TGTGCCAGCAGCTTGGGGGGGCTTAACACTGAAGCTTTCTTT
>-|TRBJ1-1|TRBD1|TRBV12-5|14
CASGLQGARTEAFF
TGTGCTAGTGGTTTGCAGGGGGCAAGGACTGAAGCTTTCTTT
>-|TRBJ1-3|TRBD1|TRBV2|14
CASSPGQSGITIYF
TGTGCCAGCAGTCCGGGACAGAGTGGAATCACCATATATTTT
>-|TRBJ2-1|-|TRBV5-6|16
CASSFIKGGSYNEQFF
TGTGCCAGCAGCTTTATCAAAGGTGGCTCCTACAATGAGCAGTTCTTC
>-|TRBJ1-1|-|TRBV6-5|13
CASRLTENTEAFF
TGTGCCAGCAGACTCACCGAGAACACTGAAGCTTTCTTT
>-|TRBJ1-6|-|TRBV19|17
CASSIAHRQVVTSPLHF
TGTGCCAGTAGTATAGCACATAGACAGGTTGTAACTTCACCCCTCCACTTT
>-|TRBJ1-2|TRBD1|TRBV5-1|18
CASSLPHPGGQQSYGYTF
TGCGCCAGCAGCTTGCCCCATCCAGGGGGACAGCAATCCTATGGCTACACCTTC
>-|TRBJ2-1|TRBD2|TRBV28|16
CASSSLAGGVYNEQFF
TGTGCCAGCAGTTCTTTAGCGGGAGGTGTCTACAATGAGCAGTTCTTC
>-|TRBJ2-5|-|TRBV9|13
CASSVGYQETQYF
TGTGCCAGCAGCGTGGGCTATCAAGAGACCCAGTACTTC
>-|TRBJ1-2|-|TRBV6-5|13
CASRLDRFYGYTF
TGTGCCAGCAGGCTCGACAGGTTTTATGGCTACACCTTC
>-|TRBJ2-5|-|TRBV4-1|15
CASSQAGVQAGTQYF
TGCGCCAGCAGCCAAGCGGGCGTCCAGGCCGGGACCCAGTACTTC
>-|TRBJ2-3|TRBD2|TRBV19|16
CASSTRLAGASDTQYF
TGTGCCAGTAGTACCAGACTAGCGGGAGCCTCAGATACGCAGTATTTT
>-|TRBJ2-3|-|TRBV5-1|14
CASSFPGRADTQYF
TGCGCCAGCAGCTTTCCCGGCCGCGCAGATACGCAGTATTTT
>-|TRBJ1-2|TRBD1|TRBV7-9|16
CASSLLGTGKNYGYTF
TGTGCCAGCAGCTTGTTAGGGACAGGGAAAAACTATGGCTACACCTTC
>-|TRBJ2-1|-|TRBV5-1|13
CASKVDWYNEQFF
TGCGCCAGCAAAGTTGACTGGTACAATGAGCAGTTCTTC
>-|TRBJ2-6|-|TRBV7-9|14
CASSYSSGANVLTF
TGTGCCAGCAGCTACAGCTCTGGGGCCAACGTCCTGACTTTC
>-|TRBJ2-3|-|TRBV11-3|12
CASSPARDTQYF
TGTGCCAGCAGCCCGGCGAGGGATACGCAGTATTTT
>once|TRBJ2-3|-|TRBV5-1|14
CASSLDLLTDTQYF
TGCGCCAGCAGCTTGGACTTACTCACAGATACGCAGTATTTT